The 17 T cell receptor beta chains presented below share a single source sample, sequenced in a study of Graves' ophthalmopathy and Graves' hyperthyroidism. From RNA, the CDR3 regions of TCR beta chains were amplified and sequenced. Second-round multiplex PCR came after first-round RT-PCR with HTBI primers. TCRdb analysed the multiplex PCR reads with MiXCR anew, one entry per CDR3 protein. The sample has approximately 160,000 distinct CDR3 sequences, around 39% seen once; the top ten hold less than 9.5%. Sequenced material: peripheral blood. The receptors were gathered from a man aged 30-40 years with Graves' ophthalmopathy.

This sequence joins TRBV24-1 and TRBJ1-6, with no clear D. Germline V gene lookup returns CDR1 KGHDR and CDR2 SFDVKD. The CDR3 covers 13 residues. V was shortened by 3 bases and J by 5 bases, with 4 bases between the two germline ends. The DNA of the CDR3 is TGTGCCACCAGTGATGGAAATAATTCACCCCTCCACTTT. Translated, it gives CATSDGNNSPLHF.

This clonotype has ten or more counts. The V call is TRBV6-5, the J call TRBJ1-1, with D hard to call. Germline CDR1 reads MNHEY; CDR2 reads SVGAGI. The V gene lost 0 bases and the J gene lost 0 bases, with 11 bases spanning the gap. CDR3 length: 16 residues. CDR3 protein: CASSYSPEDLNTEAFF. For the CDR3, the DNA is TGTGCCAGCAGTTACTCTCCGGAGGACCTGAACACTGAAGCTTTCTTT.

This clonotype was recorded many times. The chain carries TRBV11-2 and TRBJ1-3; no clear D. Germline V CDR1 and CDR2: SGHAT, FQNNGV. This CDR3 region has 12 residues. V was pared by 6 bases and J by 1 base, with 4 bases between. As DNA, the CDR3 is TGTGCCAGCAGATCGTCTGGAAACACCATATATTTT. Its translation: CASRSSGNTIYF. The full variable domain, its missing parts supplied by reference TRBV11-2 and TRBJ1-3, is EAGVAQSPRYKIIEKRQSVAFWCNPISGHATLYWYQQILGQGPKLLIQFQNNGVVDDSQLPKDRFSAERLKGVDSTLKIQPAKLEDSAVYLCASRSSGNTIYFGEGSWLTVV.

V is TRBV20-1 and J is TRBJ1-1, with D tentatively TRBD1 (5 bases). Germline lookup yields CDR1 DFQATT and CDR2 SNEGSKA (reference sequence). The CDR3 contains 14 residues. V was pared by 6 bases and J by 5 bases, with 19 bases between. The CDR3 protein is CSAQSGGGRTEAFF. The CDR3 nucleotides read TGCAGTGCCCAATCCGGTGGGGGGAGAACTGAAGCTTTCTTT.

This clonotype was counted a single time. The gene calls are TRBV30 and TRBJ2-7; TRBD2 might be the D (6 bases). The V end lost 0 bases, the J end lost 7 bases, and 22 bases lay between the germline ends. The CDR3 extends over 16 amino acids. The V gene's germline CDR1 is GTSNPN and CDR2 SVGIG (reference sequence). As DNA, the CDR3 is TGTGCCTGGAGTGTCGGTAGGGGCGGGACCGCGAGGGAGCAGTACTTC. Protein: CAWSVGRGGTAREQYF.

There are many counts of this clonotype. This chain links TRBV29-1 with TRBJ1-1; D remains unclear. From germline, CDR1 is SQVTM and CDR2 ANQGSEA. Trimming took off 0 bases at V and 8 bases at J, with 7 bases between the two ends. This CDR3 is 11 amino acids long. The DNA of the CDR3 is TGCAGCGTTGAAGAAGAGATCGAAGCTTTCTTT. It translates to CSVEEEIEAFF.

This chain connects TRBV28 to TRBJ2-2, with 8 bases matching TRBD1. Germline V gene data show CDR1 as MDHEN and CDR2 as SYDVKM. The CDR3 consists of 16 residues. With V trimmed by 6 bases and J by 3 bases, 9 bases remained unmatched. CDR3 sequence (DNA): TGTGCCAGCAGCTTAACGAGCAGGGGGCACACCGGGGAGCTGTTTTTT. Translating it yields CASSLTSRGHTGELFF.

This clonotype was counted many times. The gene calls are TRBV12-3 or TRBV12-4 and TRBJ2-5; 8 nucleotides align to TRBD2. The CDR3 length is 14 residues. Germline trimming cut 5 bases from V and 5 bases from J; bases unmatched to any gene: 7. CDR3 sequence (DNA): TGTGCCAGCAGTGCCTTAGCGGGGTTGGAGACCCAGTACTTC. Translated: CASSALAGLETQYF.

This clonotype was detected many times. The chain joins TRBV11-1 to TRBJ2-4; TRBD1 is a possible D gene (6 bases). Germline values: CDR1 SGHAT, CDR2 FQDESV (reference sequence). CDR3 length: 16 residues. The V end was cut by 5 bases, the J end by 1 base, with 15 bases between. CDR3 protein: CASSSNRVAAKNIQYF. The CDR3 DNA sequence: TGTGCCAGCAGCAGCAACAGGGTAGCGGCCAAAAACATTCAGTACTTC.

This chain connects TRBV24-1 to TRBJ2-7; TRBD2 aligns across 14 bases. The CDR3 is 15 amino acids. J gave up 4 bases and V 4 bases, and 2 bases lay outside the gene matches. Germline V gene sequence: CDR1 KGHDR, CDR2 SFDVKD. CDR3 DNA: TGTGCCACCAGTGACGGGACTAGCGGGAGATACGAGCAGTACTTC. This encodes CATSDGTSGRYEQYF.

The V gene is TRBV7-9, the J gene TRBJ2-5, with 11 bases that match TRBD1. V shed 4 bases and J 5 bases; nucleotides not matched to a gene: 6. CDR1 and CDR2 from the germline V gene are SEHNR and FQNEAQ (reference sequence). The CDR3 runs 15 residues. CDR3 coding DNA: TGTGCCAGCAGCTCACGGACAGGGGGCTTGGAGACCCAGTACTTC. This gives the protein CASSSRTGGLETQYF.

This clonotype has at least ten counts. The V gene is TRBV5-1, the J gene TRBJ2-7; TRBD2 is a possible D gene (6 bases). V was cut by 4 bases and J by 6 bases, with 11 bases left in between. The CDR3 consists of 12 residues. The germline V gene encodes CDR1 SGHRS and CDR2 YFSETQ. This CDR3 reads CASSLRGPEQYF. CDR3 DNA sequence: TGCGCCAGCAGCCTGCGGGGCCCCGAGCAGTACTTC.

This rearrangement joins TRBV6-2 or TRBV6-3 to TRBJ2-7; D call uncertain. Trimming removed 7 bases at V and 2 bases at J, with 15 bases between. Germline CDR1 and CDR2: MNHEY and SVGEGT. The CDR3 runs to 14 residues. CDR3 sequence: CASKELRQTYEQYF. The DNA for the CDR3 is TGTGCCAGCAAAGAGCTACGTCAAACCTACGAGCAGTACTTC.

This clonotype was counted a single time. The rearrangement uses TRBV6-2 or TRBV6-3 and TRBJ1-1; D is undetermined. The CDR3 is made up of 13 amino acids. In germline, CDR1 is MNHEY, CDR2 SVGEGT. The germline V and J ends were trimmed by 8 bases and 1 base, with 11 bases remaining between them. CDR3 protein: CASRSGKNTEAFF. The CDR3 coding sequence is TGTGCCAGCCGATCGGGGAAGAACACTGAAGCTTTCTTT.

The CDR3: CASSLAPRHLNTEAFF. CDR3 DNA: TGTGCCAGCAGTTTGGCCCCAAGGCACCTGAACACTGAAGCTTTCTTT. V and J are TRBV6-5 and TRBJ1-1, with D hard to call. The V and J ends lost 4 bases and 0 bases respectively, with 15 bases between them. In germline, CDR1 is MNHEY, CDR2 SVGAGI. This CDR3 contains 16 residues.

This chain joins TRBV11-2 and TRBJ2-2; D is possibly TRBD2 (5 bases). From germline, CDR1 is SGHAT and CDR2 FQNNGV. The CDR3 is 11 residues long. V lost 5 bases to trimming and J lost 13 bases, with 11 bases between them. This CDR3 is CASSPREGLFF. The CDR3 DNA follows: TGTGCCAGCAGCCCACGTGAGGGGCTGTTTTTT. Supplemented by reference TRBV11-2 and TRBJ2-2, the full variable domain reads EAGVAQSPRYKIIEKRQSVAFWCNPISGHATLYWYQQILGQGPKLLIQFQNNGVVDDSQLPKDRFSAERLKGVDSTLKIQPAKLEDSAVYLCASSPREGLFFGEGSRLTVL.

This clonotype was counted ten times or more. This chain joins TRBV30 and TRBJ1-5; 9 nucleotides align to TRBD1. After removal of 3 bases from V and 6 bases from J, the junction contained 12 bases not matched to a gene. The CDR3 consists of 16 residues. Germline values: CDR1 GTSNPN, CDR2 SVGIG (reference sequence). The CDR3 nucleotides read TGTGCCTGGAGCTCCTTCGGGACAGGGACAGTTCAGCCCCAGCATTTT. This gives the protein CAWSSFGTGTVQPQHF.